What follows describes a single T cell receptor beta chain. Germline V lookup: CDR1 MNHNS, CDR2 SASEGT. Unmatched junction bases numbered 7, after V lost 8 bases and J lost 3 bases. The CDR3 is 14 residues long. This specimen comes from a study of T-cell memory formation after mild COVID-19. TCRdb itself ran the 5' RACE reads through MiXCR, one entry per CDR3 protein. In the table there are under 110,000 distinct CDR3 sequences, about 15% of which are singletons. The sample consisted of PBMCs or a T cell subset sorted from them (not recorded which). This clonotype was sampled from an adult woman who had mild COVID-19 (a few samples of this study predate the infection). Cell type and time point are not known. This chain links TRBV6-1 with TRBJ2-5, with 9 nucleotides matching TRBD2. The DNA for the CDR3 is TGTGCCAGCTCCAAGTCTAGCGGGGAAGAGACCCAGTACTTC. Its protein product is CASSKSSGEETQYF.